This TCR beta chain was recovered during a study of persistence of HIV-infected CD4 T cells. Notes on the study in general: Degenerate expanded CDR3beta sequences were enriched among CMV- and Gag-responding cells.

The CDR3 runs 13 residues. Germline CDR1 reads KGHSH; CDR2 reads LQKENI. Trimming removed 4 bases from V and 2 bases from J; junction bases left unmatched: 2. Comments on this clone: Its antigen is not identified.

Lysates of CMV-infected fibroblasts at around 9.1 ug/mL stimulated these cells. CD40L/CD69 double-negative CD45RO-high memory CD4+ T cells were collected. Plasma HIV-1 RNA stayed below 50 copies/mL for at least 4 years. The libraries were made with immunoSEQ version 4 in survey mode. The table came from immunoSEQ multiplex PCR; TCRdb's copy has only in-frame clones and leaves some out. This sample has about 50,000 clones; around 75% occur once, and the top ten carry 2.5% to 3%. The chain carries TRBV18 and TRBJ2-7; TRBD1 aligns across 7 bases. The TCR comes from an adult man with HIV who was CMV-seropositive. Specimen: CD4+ T cells sorted from PBMCs after approximately 19-hour stimulation, collected from a patient who received antiretroviral therapy. CDR3 bases: TGTGCCAGCTCACTAGACAGGGCCTACGAGCAGTACTTC. This encodes CASSLDRAYEQYF. Using reference TRBV18 and TRBJ2-7 for the parts outside the CDR3, the full variable domain is NAGVMQNPRHLVRRRGQEARLRCSPMKGHSHVYWYRQLPEEGLKFMVYLQKENIIDESGMPKERFSAEFPKEGPSILRIQQVVRGDSAAYFCASSLDRAYEQYFGPGTRLTVT.